This T cell receptor (beta chain) is drawn from a study of blood T cell repertoires in COVID-19. As for the study in general: Sources were T cells, B-cell-depleted T cells, or PBMCs; the material itself was cDNA or gDNA.

CDR3 length: 14 residues. Trimming at V came to 4 bases and at J to 4 bases, leaving 1 base not matched to a gene. CDR1 and CDR2 from the germline V gene are WNHNN and SYGVQD (reference sequence). This clone is a singleton in its sample. TCRdb's copy holds only in-frame clones and misses some; the assay was immunoSEQ multiplex PCR. The table includes some 72,000 clones, approximately 90% detected once. This TCR derives from a man aged 45 to 65 with active COVID-19. Material: peripheral blood. The chain has TRBV10-1 and TRBJ2-7, with TRBD2 matching 13 bases. CDR3 region: CASSAGLAGYEQYF. The CDR3 DNA follows: TGCGCCAGCAGTGCGGGACTAGCGGGATACGAGCAGTACTTC.